This T cell receptor beta chain was identified in a study of cytomegalovirus exposure and HLA in healthy donors. Study-level background: From HLA-typed donors, an early data release held some 80 million unique TCRs. In terms of ancestry, the Caucasian-associated cluster contained roughly 80% of the approximately 420 genotyped donors. Study-wide results and limits: Exclusion applied to some V segments, including TRBV6-2 and TRBV6-3, as they were indistinguishable.

The study ran its PCR with 60 Vbeta and 13 Jbeta primers. Assay: immunoSEQ multiplex PCR; the TCRdb copy retains only in-frame clones and omits some. This sample's table has some 130,000 clones. The CDR3 has 14 residues. Germline V gene sequence: CDR1 SGHDT, CDR2 YYEEEE. The ends lost 4 bases at V and 5 bases at J; junction bases unmatched: 6. Points on this clone: The antigen is unknown.

In nominal health when sampled, donors likely had unrecorded immune exposures nonetheless. This sequence joins TRBV5-6 and TRBJ2-1, with 7 bases fitting TRBD1. This TCR came from a man aged 18 to 30 in good health and CMV-seronegative. Material for sequencing was PBMCs. The CDR3 sequence is CASSIQGVHNEQFF. The CDR3 DNA is TGTGCCAGCAGCATCCAGGGGGTACACAATGAGCAGTTCTTC.